This T cell receptor (beta chain) appears in the sequencing data of a study of blood T cell repertoires in COVID-19. Study overall: Sources were T cells, B-cell-depleted T cells, or PBMCs; the material itself was cDNA or gDNA.

Per the study methods: Nucleated cell number was recorded as an estimate derived from reference gene primer amplification. Using immunoSEQ multiplex PCR, the repertoire was profiled, and TCRdb retains in-frame clones only, with some absent. For V, J and clone size, that table is used; D and trimming come from the DNA. The sample lists over 100,000 clones; 75% to 95% were seen once. With 6 bases clipped from V and 7 bases from J, the junction kept 14 bases outside the gene matches. There are 16 residues in the CDR3. The germline CDR1 and CDR2 sequences are SNHLY and FYNNEI. Sample: peripheral blood. The chain links TRBV2 to TRBJ2-2; 7 bases agree with TRBD2. The TCR sequence derives from a human donor in a cohort sampled during active COVID-19. The CDR3 here is CASSVDLPREIGELFF. The CDR3 region has the DNA TGTGCCAGCAGCGTAGACCTCCCGCGGGAGATCGGGGAGCTGTTTTTT.